A selection of T cell receptor beta chains follows, all from one sample in a study of cytomegalovirus exposure and HLA in healthy donors. Sequencing used immunoSEQ multiplex PCR; TCRdb keeps in-frame clones, though not all of them. Among fewer than 200,000 clones, around 90% were seen once, and the ten largest hold about 2.9%. The sample was PBMCs. These receptors were taken from a woman under 30 in good health and CMV-seropositive. Each CDR3 is given with its conserved first and last residue. A D gene is named only where the DNA matches it firmly. Part of the rows lack a size; the others show once, few, many or a class for expanded clones.

j_call	d_call	clone_size	v_call	cdr3_aa	cdr3_nt
TRBJ2-1	TRBD2	NA	TRBV5-1	CASSLRQRGDNEQFF	TGCGCCAGCAGCCTACGTCAGCGGGGGGACAATGAGCAGTTCTTC
TRBJ2-6	TRBD2	once	TRBV19	CASSISTGGTGANVLTF	TGTGCCAGTAGTATCTCCACGGGGGGGACTGGGGCCAACGTCCTGACTTTC
TRBJ1-2	TRBD1	NA	TRBV18	CASSHTQGTEYGYTF	TGTGCCAGCTCACATACCCAGGGGACAGAGTATGGCTACACCTTC
TRBJ2-2	TRBD1	NA	TRBV7-6	CASSLRTGRTGELFF	TGTGCCAGCAGCCTTCGGACAGGGAGAACCGGGGAGCTGTTTTTT
TRBJ2-2	NA	NA	TRBV19	CASSIGWRTGELFF	TGTGCCAGTAGTATAGGGTGGAGGACCGGGGAGCTGTTTTTT
TRBJ2-3	NA	few	TRBV18	CASSPLSRTDTQYF	TGTGCCAGCTCACCACTGTCCAGGACAGATACGCAGTATTTT
TRBJ2-7	TRBD2	NA	TRBV28	CASSRASGVSYEQYF	TGTGCCAGCAGCCGCGCTAGCGGGGTCTCCTACGAGCAGTACTTC
TRBJ2-2	NA	once	TRBV28	CATPKSAGTNTGELFF	TGTGCCACCCCGAAGTCAGCGGGTACGAACACCGGGGAGCTGTTTTTT
TRBJ1-5	NA	NA	TRBV19	CASSIDYKRYSNQPQHF	TGTGCCAGTAGTATAGACTATAAGAGGTATAGCAATCAGCCCCAGCATTTT
TRBJ1-1	TRBD1	NA	TRBV5-1	CASSLGQGDGTEAFF	TGCGCCAGCAGCTTGGGCCAGGGGGACGGCACTGAAGCTTTCTTT
TRBJ2-7	TRBD2	NA	TRBV19	CASSIEAGLSEQYF	TGTGCCAGTAGTATAGAAGCGGGGCTCTCCGAGCAGTACTTC
TRBJ2-5	NA	NA	TRBV7-8	CASSPRTASPQETQYF	TGTGCCAGCAGCCCAAGGACAGCCTCACCCCAAGAGACCCAGTACTTC
TRBJ2-2	NA	NA	TRBV5-4	CASSPWPGELFF	TGTGCCAGCAGCCCGTGGCCCGGGGAGCTGTTTTTT
TRBJ2-1	TRBD2	NA	TRBV6-4	CASSVTSEREQFF	TGTGCCAGCAGTGTGACTAGCGAACGTGAGCAGTTCTTC
TRBJ2-3	TRBD1	NA	TRBV10-3	CAIRQQGVTDTQYF	TGTGCCATCAGACAGCAGGGGGTTACAGATACGCAGTATTTT
TRBJ2-1	NA	NA	TRBV28	CASSPWLGDEQFF	TGTGCCAGCAGTCCATGGCTCGGGGATGAGCAGTTCTTC
TRBJ2-1	NA	NA	TRBV5-1	CASSLGLEQFF	TGCGCCAGCAGCTTGGGACTAGAGCAGTTCTTC
TRBJ1-5	TRBD1	NA	TRBV6-5	CASRDRGVGNQPQHF	TGTGCCAGCAGAGACAGGGGAGTAGGCAATCAGCCCCAGCATTTT
TRBJ1-1	NA	NA	TRBV6-6	CASSFGQSEAFF	TGTGCCAGCAGTTTTGGACAGTCTGAAGCTTTCTTT
TRBJ1-1	TRBD1	NA	TRBV7-9	CASSLRTGANTEAFF	TGTGCCAGCAGCTTACGGACAGGGGCGAACACTGAAGCTTTCTTT
TRBJ2-7	NA	NA	TRBV2	CASRQGYEQYF	TGTGCCAGCAGACAGGGATACGAGCAGTACTTC
TRBJ1-5	NA	NA	TRBV6-6	CASSYEYKPQHF	TGTGCCAGCAGTTACGAGTATAAGCCCCAGCATTTT
TRBJ1-5	TRBD1	NA	TRBV6-1	CASSVKRDRATQYSNQPQHF	TGTGCCAGCAGTGTAAAGAGGGACAGGGCCACCCAATATAGCAATCAGCCCCAGCATTTT
TRBJ1-5	TRBD1	few	TRBV2	CASTLGQNSNQPQHF	TGTGCCAGCACCCTGGGACAGAATAGCAATCAGCCCCAGCATTTT
TRBJ2-1	TRBD2	NA	TRBV6-5	CASSYSGLAPYNEQFF	TGTGCCAGCAGTTACTCAGGACTAGCGCCGTACAATGAGCAGTTCTTC
TRBJ2-7	TRBD2	NA	TRBV7-2	CASSFGTTSYEQYF	TGTGCCAGCAGTTTCGGGACTACCTCCTACGAGCAGTACTTC
TRBJ1-1	NA	NA	TRBV4-2	CASSQDRNTEAFF	TGTGCCAGCAGCCAAGACAGGAACACTGAAGCTTTCTTT
TRBJ1-2	NA	NA	TRBV14	CASSLLPDSYGYTF	TGTGCCAGCAGCCTACTACCGGACAGCTATGGCTACACCTTC
TRBJ1-1	TRBD1	once	TRBV7-6	CASSPGQLNTEAFF	TGTGCCAGCAGCCCGGGACAGTTGAACACTGAAGCTTTCTTT
TRBJ1-1	TRBD1	NA	TRBV30	CAWNIRDRGFEAFF	TGTGCCTGGAACATCCGGGACAGGGGCTTTGAAGCTTTCTTT
TRBJ2-1	NA	NA	TRBV19	CASSLNYNEQFF	TGTGCCAGTAGTTTAAACTACAATGAGCAGTTCTTC
TRBJ1-1	NA	NA	TRBV27	CASSLSGQGRTEAFF	TGTGCCAGCAGTTTATCCGGGCAGGGAAGGACTGAAGCTTTCTTT
TRBJ2-1	TRBD1	NA	TRBV6-1	CASSDPGTGRDNEQFF	TGTGCCAGCAGTGACCCCGGGACAGGGAGGGACAATGAGCAGTTCTTC
TRBJ1-4	NA	few	TRBV27	CASSPSSGESNEKLFF	TGTGCCAGCAGTCCCTCCTCGGGGGAATCTAACGAAAAACTGTTTTTT
TRBJ2-4	TRBD1	NA	TRBV11-2	CASSYRGLGNIQYF	TGTGCCAGCAGCTATAGGGGGCTGGGAAACATTCAGTACTTC